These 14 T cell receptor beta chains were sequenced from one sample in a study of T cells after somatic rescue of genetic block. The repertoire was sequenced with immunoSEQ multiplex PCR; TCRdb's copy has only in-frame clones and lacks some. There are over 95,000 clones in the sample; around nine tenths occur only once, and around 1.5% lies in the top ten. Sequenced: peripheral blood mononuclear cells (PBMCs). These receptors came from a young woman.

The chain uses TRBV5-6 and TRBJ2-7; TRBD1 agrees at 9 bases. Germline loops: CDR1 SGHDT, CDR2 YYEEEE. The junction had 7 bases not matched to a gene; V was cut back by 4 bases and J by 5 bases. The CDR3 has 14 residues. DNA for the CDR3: TGTGCCAGCAGCGACGGGACAGGGAAGGACGAGCAGTACTTC. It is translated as CASSDGTGKDEQYF.

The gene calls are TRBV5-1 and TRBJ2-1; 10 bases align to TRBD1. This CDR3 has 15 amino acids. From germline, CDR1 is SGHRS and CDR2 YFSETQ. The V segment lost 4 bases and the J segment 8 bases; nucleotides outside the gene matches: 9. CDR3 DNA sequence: TGCGCCAGCAGCCCCGGGACAGGGGACTGGGATGAGCAGTTCTTC. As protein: CASSPGTGDWDEQFF.

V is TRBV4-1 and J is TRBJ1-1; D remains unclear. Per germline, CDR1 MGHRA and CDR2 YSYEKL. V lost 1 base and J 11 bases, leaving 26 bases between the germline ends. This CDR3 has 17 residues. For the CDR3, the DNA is TGCGCCAGCAGCCAAGCGGACCCCCGGCGGTGGGCGTACCGGGCTTTCTTT. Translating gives CASSQADPRRWAYRAFF.

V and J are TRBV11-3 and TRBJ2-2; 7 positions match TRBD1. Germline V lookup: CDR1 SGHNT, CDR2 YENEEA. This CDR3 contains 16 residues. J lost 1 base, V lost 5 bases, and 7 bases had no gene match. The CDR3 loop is CASSRRTGLNTGELFF. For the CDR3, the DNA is TGTGCCAGCAGCCGAAGGACAGGCTTGAACACCGGGGAGCTGTTTTTT.

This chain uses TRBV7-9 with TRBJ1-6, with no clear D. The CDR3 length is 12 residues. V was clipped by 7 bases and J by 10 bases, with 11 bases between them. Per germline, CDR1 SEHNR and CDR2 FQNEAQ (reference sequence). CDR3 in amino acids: CASTSGGSPLHF. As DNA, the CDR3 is TGTGCCAGCACCTCCGGCGGGTCACCCCTCCACTTT. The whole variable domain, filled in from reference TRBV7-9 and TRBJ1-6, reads DTGVSQNPRHKITKRGQNVTFRCDPISEHNRLYWYRQTLGQGPEFLTYFQNEAQLEKSRLLSDRFSAERPKGSFSTLEIQRTEQGDSAMYLCASTSGGSPLHFGNGTRLTVT.

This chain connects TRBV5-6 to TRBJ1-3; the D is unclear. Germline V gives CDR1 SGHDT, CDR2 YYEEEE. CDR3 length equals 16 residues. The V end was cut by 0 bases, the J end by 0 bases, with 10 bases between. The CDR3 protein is CASSLVVPLSGNTIYF. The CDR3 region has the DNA TGTGCCAGCAGCTTGGTAGTGCCACTCTCTGGAAACACCATATATTTT.

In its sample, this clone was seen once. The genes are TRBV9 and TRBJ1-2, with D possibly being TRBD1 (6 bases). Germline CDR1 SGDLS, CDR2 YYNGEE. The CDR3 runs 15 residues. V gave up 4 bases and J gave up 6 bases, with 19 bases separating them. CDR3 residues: CASSPNQGGGHGYTF. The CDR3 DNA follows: TGTGCCAGCAGCCCTAATCAGGGAGGGGGGCATGGCTACACCTTC. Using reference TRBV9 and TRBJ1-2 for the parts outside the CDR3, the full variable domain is DSGVTQTPKHLITATGQRVTLRCSPRSGDLSVYWYQQSLDQGLQFLIQYYNGEERAKGNILERFSAQQFPDLHSELNLSSLELGDSALYFCASSPNQGGGHGYTFGSGTRLTVV.

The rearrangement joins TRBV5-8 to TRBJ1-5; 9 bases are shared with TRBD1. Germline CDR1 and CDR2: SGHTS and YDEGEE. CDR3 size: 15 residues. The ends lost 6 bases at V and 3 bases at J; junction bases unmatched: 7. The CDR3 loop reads CASTGGTGTNQPQHF. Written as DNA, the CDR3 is TGTGCCAGCACAGGAGGGACAGGGACCAATCAGCCCCAGCATTTT.

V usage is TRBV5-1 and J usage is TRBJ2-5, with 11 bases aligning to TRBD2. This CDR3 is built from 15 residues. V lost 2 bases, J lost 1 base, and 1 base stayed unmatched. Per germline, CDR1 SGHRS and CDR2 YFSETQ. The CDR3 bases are TGCGCCAGCAGCTTTGGGACTAGCGGCCAAGAGACCCAGTACTTC. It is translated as CASSFGTSGQETQYF.

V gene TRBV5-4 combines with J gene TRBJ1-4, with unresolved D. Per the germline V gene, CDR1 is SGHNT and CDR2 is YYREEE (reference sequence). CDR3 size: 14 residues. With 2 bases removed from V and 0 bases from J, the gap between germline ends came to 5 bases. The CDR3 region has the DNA TGTGCCAGCAGCTTCGGCCCAACTAATGAAAAACTGTTTTTT. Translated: CASSFGPTNEKLFF.

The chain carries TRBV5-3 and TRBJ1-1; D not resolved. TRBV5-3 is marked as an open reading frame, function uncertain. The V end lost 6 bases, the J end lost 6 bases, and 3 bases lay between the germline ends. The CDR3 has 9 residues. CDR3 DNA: TGTGCCAGAAAACCTGAAGCTTTCTTT. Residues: CARKPEAFF.

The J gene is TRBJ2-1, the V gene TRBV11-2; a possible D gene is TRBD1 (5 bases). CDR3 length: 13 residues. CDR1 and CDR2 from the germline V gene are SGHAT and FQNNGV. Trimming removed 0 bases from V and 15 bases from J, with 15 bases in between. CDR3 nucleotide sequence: TGTGCCAGCAGCTTAGATCTTAGCAGGGATCGGTTCTTC. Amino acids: CASSLDLSRDRFF.

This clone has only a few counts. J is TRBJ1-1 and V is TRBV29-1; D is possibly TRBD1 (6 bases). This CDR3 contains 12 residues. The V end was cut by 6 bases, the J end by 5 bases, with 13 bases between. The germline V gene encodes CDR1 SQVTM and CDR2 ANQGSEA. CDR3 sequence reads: CSVRRDITEAFF. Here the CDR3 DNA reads TGCAGCGTGCGGCGGGACATAACTGAAGCTTTCTTT.

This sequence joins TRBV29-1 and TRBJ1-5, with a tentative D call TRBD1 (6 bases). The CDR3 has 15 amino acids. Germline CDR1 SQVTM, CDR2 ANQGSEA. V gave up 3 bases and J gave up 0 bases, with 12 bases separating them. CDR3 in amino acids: CSVEGAGTSNQPQHF. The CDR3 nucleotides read TGCAGCGTTGAGGGGGCAGGAACTAGCAATCAGCCCCAGCATTTT.